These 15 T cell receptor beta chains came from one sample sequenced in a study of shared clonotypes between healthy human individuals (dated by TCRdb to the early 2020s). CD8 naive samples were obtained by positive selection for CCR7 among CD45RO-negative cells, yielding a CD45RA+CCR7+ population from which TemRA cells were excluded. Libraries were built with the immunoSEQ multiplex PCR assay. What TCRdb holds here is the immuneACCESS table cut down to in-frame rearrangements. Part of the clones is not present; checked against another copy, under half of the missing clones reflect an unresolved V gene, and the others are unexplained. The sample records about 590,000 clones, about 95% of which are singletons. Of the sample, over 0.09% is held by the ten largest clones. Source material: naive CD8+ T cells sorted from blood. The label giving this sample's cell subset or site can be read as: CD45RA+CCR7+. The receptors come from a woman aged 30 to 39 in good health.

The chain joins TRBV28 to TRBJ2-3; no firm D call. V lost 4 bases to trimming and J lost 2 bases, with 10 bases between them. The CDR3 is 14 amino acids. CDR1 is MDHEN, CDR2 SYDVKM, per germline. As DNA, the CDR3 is TGTGCCAGCAGTTACGGGCGCAACACAGATACGCAGTATTTT. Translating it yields CASSYGRNTDTQYF.

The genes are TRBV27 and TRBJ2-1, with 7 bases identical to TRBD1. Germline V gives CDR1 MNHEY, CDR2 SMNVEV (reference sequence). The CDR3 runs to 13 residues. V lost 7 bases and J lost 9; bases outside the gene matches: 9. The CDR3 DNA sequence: TGTGCCAGCACCCAAAACAGGGGAAGTGAGCAGTTCTTC. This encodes CASTQNRGSEQFF.

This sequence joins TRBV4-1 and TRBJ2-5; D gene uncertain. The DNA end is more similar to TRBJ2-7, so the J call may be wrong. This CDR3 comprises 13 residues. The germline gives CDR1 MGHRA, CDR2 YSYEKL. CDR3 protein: CASSPRIFYEQYF. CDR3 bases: TGCGCCAGCAGTCCCCGAATATTCTACGAGCAGTACTTC.

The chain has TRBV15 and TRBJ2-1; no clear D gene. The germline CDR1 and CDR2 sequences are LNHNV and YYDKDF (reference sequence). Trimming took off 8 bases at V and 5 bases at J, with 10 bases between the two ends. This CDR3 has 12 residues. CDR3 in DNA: TGTGCCACCCAGCGACTTGACAATGAGCAGTTCTTC. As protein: CATQRLDNEQFF.

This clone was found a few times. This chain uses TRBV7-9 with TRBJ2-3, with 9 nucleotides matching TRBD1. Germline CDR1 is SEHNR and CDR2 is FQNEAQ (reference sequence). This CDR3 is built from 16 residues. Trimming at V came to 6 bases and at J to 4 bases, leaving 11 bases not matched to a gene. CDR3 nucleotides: TGTGCCAGCAGTACCGAAGCGGGACAGGGAGCAGATACGCAGTATTTT. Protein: CASSTEAGQGADTQYF.

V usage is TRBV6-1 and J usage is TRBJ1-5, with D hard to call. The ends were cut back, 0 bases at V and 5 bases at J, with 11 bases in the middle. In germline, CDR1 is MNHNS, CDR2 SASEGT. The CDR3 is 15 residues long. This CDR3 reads CASSEASGSYQPQHF. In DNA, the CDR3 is TGTGCCAGCAGTGAAGCGTCCGGGTCCTATCAGCCCCAGCATTTT.

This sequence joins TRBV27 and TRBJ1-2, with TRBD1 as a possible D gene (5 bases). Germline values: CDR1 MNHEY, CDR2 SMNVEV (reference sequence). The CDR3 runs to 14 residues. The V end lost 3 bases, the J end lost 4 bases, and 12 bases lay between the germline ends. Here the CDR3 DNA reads TGTGCCAGCAGTTTTACTGACAGCCTCTATGGCTACACCTTC. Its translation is CASSFTDSLYGYTF.

CDR3 DNA sequence: TGCGCCAGCAGCCCAAGCGGGCCTGCCTACAATGAGCAGTTCTTC. Translation gives CASSPSGPAYNEQFF. The rearrangement joins TRBV5-1 to TRBJ2-1, with D possibly TRBD2 on 6 matching bases. Trimming removed 4 bases from V and 2 bases from J, with 13 bases in between. The CDR3 has 15 amino acids. CDR1 is SGHRS, CDR2 YFSETQ, per germline. Filled out from reference TRBV5-1 and TRBJ2-1, the complete variable domain reads KAGVTQTPRYLIKTRGQQVTLSCSPISGHRSVSWYQQTPGQGLQFLFEYFSETQRNKGNFPGRFSGRQFSNSRSEMNVSTLELGDSALYLCASSPSGPAYNEQFFGPGTRLTVL.

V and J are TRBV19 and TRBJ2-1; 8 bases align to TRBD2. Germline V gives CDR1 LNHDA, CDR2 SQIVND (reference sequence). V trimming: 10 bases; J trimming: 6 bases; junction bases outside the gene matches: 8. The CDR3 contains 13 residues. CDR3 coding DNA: TGTGCCACGGGACTAGAGGGATTCAATGAGCAGTTCTTC. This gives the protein CATGLEGFNEQFF.

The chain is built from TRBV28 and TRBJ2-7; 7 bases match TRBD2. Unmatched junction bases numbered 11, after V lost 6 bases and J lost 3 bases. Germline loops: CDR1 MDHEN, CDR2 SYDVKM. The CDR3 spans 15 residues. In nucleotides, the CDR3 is TGTGCCAGCAGCCCACCCCCGGGACTACTCTACGAGCAGTACTTC. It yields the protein CASSPPPGLLYEQYF.

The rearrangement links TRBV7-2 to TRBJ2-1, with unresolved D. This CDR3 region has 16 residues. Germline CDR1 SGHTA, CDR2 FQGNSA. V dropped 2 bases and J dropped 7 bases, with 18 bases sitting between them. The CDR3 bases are TGTGCCAGCAGCTTATTCTTGGTAGTAGCCGGGAATGAGCAGTTCTTC. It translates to CASSLFLVVAGNEQFF.

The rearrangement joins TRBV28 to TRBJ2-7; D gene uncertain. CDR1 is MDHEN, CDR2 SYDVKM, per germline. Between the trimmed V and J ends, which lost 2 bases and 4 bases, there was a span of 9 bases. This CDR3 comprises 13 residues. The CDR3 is CASSLALGYEQYF. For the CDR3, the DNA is TGTGCCAGCAGTTTAGCATTAGGATACGAGCAGTACTTC.

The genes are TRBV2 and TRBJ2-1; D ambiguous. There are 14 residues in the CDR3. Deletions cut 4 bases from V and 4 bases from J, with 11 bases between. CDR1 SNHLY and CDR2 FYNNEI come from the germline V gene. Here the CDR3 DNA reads TGTGCCAGCAGTGTTGGTCACGTTTACAATGAGCAGTTCTTC. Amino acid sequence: CASSVGHVYNEQFF.

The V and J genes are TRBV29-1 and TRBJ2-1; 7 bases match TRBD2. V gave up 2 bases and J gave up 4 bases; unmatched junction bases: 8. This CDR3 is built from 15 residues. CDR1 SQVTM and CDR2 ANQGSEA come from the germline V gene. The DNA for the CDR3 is TGCAGCGTTGAATATTCGGCTAGCGGATACAATGAGCAGTTCTTC. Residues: CSVEYSASGYNEQFF.

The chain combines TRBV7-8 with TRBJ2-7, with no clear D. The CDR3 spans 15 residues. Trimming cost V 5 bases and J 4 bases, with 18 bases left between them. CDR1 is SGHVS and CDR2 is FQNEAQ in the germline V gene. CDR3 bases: TGTGCCAGCAGCCCAACCCCGGGCAGGCGGTACGAGCAGTACTTC. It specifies CASSPTPGRRYEQYF.